These T cell receptor beta chains were read from a single sample in a study of blood T cell repertoires in COVID-19. Assay used: immunoSEQ multiplex PCR; TCRdb lists only in-frame clones, some missing. The sample consists of 100,000 to 150,000 clones, approximately 90% of them appearing once. Sequenced: peripheral blood. The source of these receptors is a man aged 50 or older with acute or convalescent COVID-19. Both conserved end residues are part of each CDR3. D genes are given only for firm matches. Clone sizes are given selectively: once, few, many, or a class where the clone is expanded.

J gene	V gene	D gene	clone size	CDR3 DNA	CDR3 protein
TRBJ1-2	TRBV11-3	TRBD1	once	TGTGCCAGCAGCCCGAAGACAGGGACCAACTATGGCTACACCTTC	CASSPKTGTNYGYTF
TRBJ2-7	TRBV5-1	TRBD1	NA	TGCGCCAGCAGCACGGACAGGGGGGTTTACGAGCAGTACTTC	CASSTDRGVYEQYF
TRBJ1-2	TRBV5-6	NA	NA	TGTGCCAGCAGCTTGGGAGACACTCGAAACTATGGCTACACCTTC	CASSLGDTRNYGYTF
TRBJ2-2	TRBV7-2	TRBD2	once	TGTGCCAGCAGCCCGGGAGGTACGGCGGACGGGGAGCTGTTTTTT	CASSPGGTADGELFF
TRBJ1-2	TRBV6-5	TRBD1	NA	TGTGCCAGCAGTCGGCAGGGGGGAGGCTACACCTTC	CASSRQGGGYTF
TRBJ1-5	TRBV28	TRBD1	once	TGTGCCAGCAGTTTTCCGGGACAGGGTAATAGCAATCAGCCCCAGCATTTT	CASSFPGQGNSNQPQHF
TRBJ2-7	TRBV7-7	TRBD2	once	TGTGCCAGCAGCCCAGGCGGGACTAGAGCCTACGAGCAGTACTTC	CASSPGGTRAYEQYF
TRBJ2-7	TRBV6-5	TRBD2	NA	TGTGCCACACGGACTAGCGGGAGGGGCGAGCAGTACTTC	CATRTSGRGEQYF
TRBJ1-2	TRBV19	TRBD1	few	TGTGCCAGTAGTACCCGGGACAGCTATGGCTACACCTTC	CASSTRDSYGYTF
TRBJ2-3	TRBV3-1/TRBV3-2	NA	NA	TGTGCCAGCAGCCAAGGTCGGAGCGGATATACGCAGTATTTT	CASSQGRSGYTQYF
TRBJ2-7	TRBV21-1	NA	NA	TGTGCCAGCAGCAAAGATGAGCGGGAGGGCCACCACGAGCAGTACTTC	CASSKDEREGHHEQYF
TRBJ1-3	TRBV5-4	TRBD1	NA	TGTGCCAGCAGCCTCGCCCCGACAGGGGGTGTGGGAAACACCATATATTTT	CASSLAPTGGVGNTIYF
TRBJ1-2	TRBV7-2	NA	NA	TGTGCCAGCAGCTTAGAACCCAGGGGCTATGGCTACACCTTC	CASSLEPRGYGYTF
TRBJ2-5	TRBV27	TRBD1	NA	TGTGCCAGCAGCCCCGGGACAGCGGAGACCCAGTACTTC	CASSPGTAETQYF
TRBJ1-3	TRBV30	NA	NA	TGTGCCTGGAGACAAGGACTTACTAGGGACACCATATATTTT	CAWRQGLTRDTIYF
TRBJ1-3	TRBV30	NA	NA	TGTGCCTGGACTCCGATAAAGGGAGCCGGAAACACCATATATTTT	CAWTPIKGAGNTIYF
TRBJ2-3	TRBV10-3	TRBD1	NA	TGTGCCACAGCCGCCTCCACAGGGGTTACTCCAGATACGCAGTATTTT	CATAASTGVTPDTQYF
TRBJ2-3	TRBV5-1	NA	NA	TGCGCCAGCAACTCAGGGGGCACAGATACGCAGTATTTT	CASNSGGTDTQYF
TRBJ2-1	TRBV15	NA	NA	TGTGCCACCAGCAGGTCAGCGGATCGCTCCTACAATGAGCAGTTCTTC	CATSRSADRSYNEQFF
TRBJ2-7	TRBV19	TRBD1	NA	TGTGCCAGTAGTCCAGAGGGGGCGACGGGGAACGAGCAGTACTTC	CASSPEGATGNEQYF
TRBJ2-1	TRBV6-7	NA	NA	TGTGCCAGCAGTCCCGCCGGACAAAGATACAATGAGCAGTTCTTC	CASSPAGQRYNEQFF
TRBJ2-1	TRBV15	NA	NA	TGTGCCACCAGCAGAAACCCGGGGAGCTCCTACAATGAGCAGTTCTTC	CATSRNPGSSYNEQFF
TRBJ2-7	TRBV21-1	NA	NA	TGTGCCAGTAGCAAACAAGGGGACTCTAACTCCTACGAGCAGTACTTC	CASSKQGDSNSYEQYF
TRBJ2-7	TRBV11-3	NA	NA	TGTGCCAGCAGTAAGGGACTGCGCGAGCAGTACTTC	CASSKGLREQYF
TRBJ2-7	TRBV7-6	NA	NA	TGTGCCAGCAGCCCAGGCTACGAGCAGTACTTC	CASSPGYEQYF
TRBJ1-4	TRBV7-6	NA	NA	TGTGCCAGCAGCGGGGGGGTTAATGAAAAACTGTTTTTT	CASSGGVNEKLFF
TRBJ2-3	TRBV11-3	TRBD1	NA	TGTGCCAGCAGCACCAGGACAGGATTTAGCACAGATACGCAGTATTTT	CASSTRTGFSTDTQYF
TRBJ2-7	TRBV5-8	NA	NA	TGTGCCAGCAGCCCCAGGGCCCACGAGCAGTACTTC	CASSPRAHEQYF
TRBJ2-7	TRBV13	TRBD2	once	TGTGCCAGCAGCTTATCTATCGGGAGGGATGTGTACGAGCAGTACTTC	CASSLSIGRDVYEQYF
TRBJ2-7	TRBV11-3	TRBD2	NA	TGTGCCAGCGGCGGGAGTATCATGTACGAGCAGTACTTC	CASGGSIMYEQYF
TRBJ1-4	TRBV27	NA	NA	TGTGCCAGCAGCCCCCTCACGAGAGGTTTTGAAAAACTGTTTTTT	CASSPLTRGFEKLFF
TRBJ2-1	TRBV7-9	NA	NA	TGTGCCAGCAGCTTATCTAGCTGGGGTGAGCAGTTCTTC	CASSLSSWGEQFF
TRBJ2-1	TRBV15	NA	NA	TGTGCCACCAGCATGAAGAGGAGCTCCTACAATGAGCAGTTCTTC	CATSMKRSSYNEQFF
TRBJ1-2	TRBV3-1/TRBV3-2	TRBD1	NA	TGTGCCAGCAGCCAAGATACAGGACAGGGCCCCTATGGCTACACCTTC	CASSQDTGQGPYGYTF
TRBJ1-1	TRBV6-5	TRBD1	NA	TGTGCCAGCAGTTTACAGGGGAGGTACACTGAAGCTTTCTTT	CASSLQGRYTEAFF
TRBJ2-2	TRBV9	NA	NA	TGTGCCAGCAGCGTACAATCTGGGCCCGGGGAGCTGTTTTTT	CASSVQSGPGELFF
TRBJ1-3	TRBV11-2	NA	NA	TGTGCCAGCAGCGTACAGGGAAACACCATATATTTT	CASSVQGNTIYF
TRBJ1-5	TRBV5-1	NA	NA	TGCGCCAGCAGCTCAGACACCGGCAATCAGCCCCAGCATTTT	CASSSDTGNQPQHF
TRBJ1-5	TRBV6-4	NA	once	TGTGCCAGCAGTGAGTCGGGTAATCAGCCCCAGCATTTT	CASSESGNQPQHF
TRBJ2-5	TRBV29-1	TRBD2	NA	TGCAGCTCGGAGGCGGGAGCAGAGACCCAGTACTTC	CSSEAGAETQYF
TRBJ1-5	TRBV5-5	NA	NA	TGTGCCAGCAGTATACAGGTACGTCAGCCCCAGCATTTT	CASSIQVRQPQHF
TRBJ2-3	TRBV4-1	TRBD2	NA	TGCGCCAGCAGCGTAAGGACTAGCGGGACCAAAGAAGATACGCAGTATTTT	CASSVRTSGTKEDTQYF
TRBJ2-1	TRBV7-9	TRBD2	NA	TGTGCCAGCATACCCGTTCTAGCTAGCGGTGGCAATGAGCAGTTCTTC	CASIPVLASGGNEQFF
TRBJ2-7	TRBV7-2	NA	NA	TGTGCCAGCAGTGCCCAGCGGTTGAGCCACGAGCAGTACTTC	CASSAQRLSHEQYF
TRBJ1-1	TRBV6-4	NA	NA	TGTGCCAGCAGTGTTGAGACAGGCGATGAAGCTTTCTTT	CASSVETGDEAFF
TRBJ2-7	TRBV4-3	TRBD2	NA	TGCGCCAGCAGCCAAGCAGCAGCGGGAGGTTTCTACGAGCAGTACTTC	CASSQAAAGGFYEQYF
TRBJ2-7	TRBV7-6	NA	NA	TGTGCCAGCAGCCCTAATCTAGTCCAGGGGTCAGAGCAGTACTTC	CASSPNLVQGSEQYF
TRBJ2-3	TRBV18	NA	NA	TGTGCCAGCTCACCATGGGAAGCGGCAGATACGCAGTATTTT	CASSPWEAADTQYF
TRBJ2-1	TRBV6-6	NA	NA	TGTGCCAGCAGTCGCCGGGACTACAATGAGCAGTTCTTC	CASSRRDYNEQFF
TRBJ1-1	TRBV5-4	TRBD1	NA	TGTGCCAGTCAAAGGGACAGGGATACTGAAGCTTTCTTT	CASQRDRDTEAFF
TRBJ2-4	TRBV7-9	NA	once	TGTGCCAGCAGCTTTTCTTTTGGGACTGGGAAAGTGTACTTC	CASSFSFGTGKVYF
TRBJ2-2	TRBV19	NA	NA	TGTGCCAGTAGGCTTAGGGGCACCGGGGAGCTGTTTTTT	CASRLRGTGELFF
TRBJ2-1	TRBV4-1	NA	NA	TGCGCCAGCAGCCATGGCGGGTGGGTAGTTGAGCAGTTCTTC	CASSHGGWVVEQFF
TRBJ2-7	TRBV4-2	NA	NA	TGTGCCAGCAGCCAGTATTTAGGCTTTAGCGGAGAGCAGTACTTC	CASSQYLGFSGEQYF
TRBJ1-1	TRBV4-3	NA	NA	TGCGCCAGCAGCCCTGGGACAAATATGAACACTGAAGCTTTCTTT	CASSPGTNMNTEAFF